The 24 T cell receptor beta chains presented below share a single source sample, sequenced in a study of blood T cell repertoires in COVID-19 (TCRdb year 2020). The method behind the library was the immunoSEQ multiplex PCR assay. Entries here come from immuneACCESS through TCRdb and include only in-frame sequences with V and J called. Some clones fail to appear in such tables; in the studies checked, an unresolved V gene covers under half of the shortfall, and the cause of the remainder is unknown. This sample comprises over 350,000 clones, around nine tenths of them detected only once. Jointly, the top ten make up approximately 9.3% of the sample. Sequenced: PBMCs or T cells enriched from blood (not recorded which). The receptor source for this set is a woman aged 45-65 years who had recovered from COVID-19.

The genes are TRBV3-1 (or the pseudogene TRBV3-2) and TRBJ2-1; D gene ambiguous. This CDR3 contains 18 residues. The V end was cut by 5 bases, the J end by 0 bases, with 20 bases between. Germline CDR1 and CDR2: LGHDT and YNNKEL (reference sequence). The CDR3 is CASSLRPSAVSSYNEQFF. For the CDR3, the DNA is TGTGCCAGCAGCTTAAGACCGTCCGCGGTGAGCTCCTACAATGAGCAGTTCTTC.

The CDR3 protein is CASTLGGAGANVLTF. CDR3 DNA sequence: TGTGCCAGCACTCTGGGAGGGGCTGGGGCCAACGTCCTGACTTTC. The chain combines TRBV28 with TRBJ2-6; the match to TRBD2 covers 7 bases. The CDR3 runs 15 residues. Losses at the gene ends were 7 bases for V and 2 bases for J; bases not matched to a gene: 5. Per the germline V gene, CDR1 is MDHEN and CDR2 is SYDVKM.

The chain combines TRBV7-2 with TRBJ1-2; no firm D call. The CDR3 runs to 12 residues. Germline CDR1 reads SGHTA; CDR2 reads FQGNSA. Deletions cut 1 base from V and 4 bases from J, with 4 bases between. CDR3 nucleotide sequence: TGTGCCAGCAGCTTAGTAATCTATGGCTACACCTTC. This sequence encodes CASSLVIYGYTF.

The V and J genes are TRBV10-3 and TRBJ1-2; 8 bases align to TRBD1. CDR1 is ENHRY, CDR2 SYGVKD, per germline. There are 15 residues in the CDR3. With 0 bases clipped from V and 4 bases from J, the junction kept 4 bases outside the gene matches. The CDR3 loop is CAISESGTGSYGYTF. In DNA, the CDR3 is TGTGCCATCAGTGAGTCTGGGACAGGCAGCTATGGCTACACCTTC.

V gene TRBV10-3 combines with J gene TRBJ2-5; TRBD1 agrees at 7 bases. Unmatched junction bases numbered 20, after V lost 6 bases and J lost 4 bases. CDR1 is ENHRY and CDR2 is SYGVKD in the germline V gene. This CDR3 has 18 amino acids. The CDR3 is CAIRDNMNRGSSPETQYF. The CDR3 DNA follows: TGTGCCATCAGGGACAATATGAACAGGGGAAGTTCCCCAGAGACCCAGTACTTC.

This clone has a single count. This chain joins TRBV19 and TRBJ2-6; perhaps TRBD2 as D (6 bases). Germline values: CDR1 LNHDA, CDR2 SQIVND (reference sequence). CDR3 size: 14 residues. V shed 10 bases and J shed 2 bases, with 12 bases lying between them. Here the CDR3 DNA reads TGTGCCACCCCGCGGGACCCTGGGGCCAACGTCCTGACTTTC. It is translated as CATPRDPGANVLTF.

This chain links TRBV18 with TRBJ2-5; possibly TRBD1 for D (7 bases). V lost 3 bases to trimming and J lost 2 bases, with 13 bases between them. Germline lookup yields CDR1 KGHSH and CDR2 LQKENI. The CDR3 contains 15 residues. The CDR3: CASSPIAGQQETQYF. The CDR3 bases are TGTGCCAGCTCACCGATCGCGGGACAGCAAGAGACCCAGTACTTC.

This clone was recorded once. This chain joins TRBV7-8 and TRBJ1-5; D is unresolved. This CDR3 is built from 12 residues. Germline loops: CDR1 SGHVS, CDR2 FQNEAQ. Between the trimmed V and J ends, which lost 11 bases and 5 bases, there was a span of 13 bases. The CDR3 loop reads CAPGWGDQPQHF. In DNA form, the CDR3 reads TGTGCCCCAGGCTGGGGAGATCAGCCCCAGCATTTT.

This CDR3 is CASSLRTGLAKNIQYF. DNA for the CDR3: TGTGCCAGCAGCTTGAGGACAGGGTTAGCCAAAAACATTCAGTACTTC. The chain is built from TRBV5-6 and TRBJ2-4, with 8 bases matching TRBD1. Germline V CDR1 and CDR2: SGHDT, YYEEEE. The CDR3 runs 16 residues. With 1 base clipped from V and 0 bases from J, the junction kept 3 bases outside the gene matches.

The J gene is TRBJ1-5, the V gene TRBV6-5, with a tentative D call TRBD1 (5 bases). Germline CDR1 is MNHEY and CDR2 is SVGAGI. There are 15 residues in the CDR3. With 11 bases removed from V and 7 bases from J, the gap between germline ends came to 24 bases. The chain's CDR3 is CASLGREGVGQPQHF. DNA of the CDR3: TGTGCCTCATTGGGGAGGGAAGGGGTTGGGCAGCCCCAGCATTTT.

The V and J genes are TRBV7-9 and TRBJ2-7; 9 nucleotides match TRBD1. The CDR3 has 14 residues. Germline V gene data show CDR1 as SEHNR and CDR2 as FQNEAQ (reference sequence). With V trimmed by 5 bases and J by 4 bases, 6 bases remained unmatched. CDR3 in amino acids: CASSPRDRAYEQYF. In nucleotides, the CDR3 is TGTGCCAGCAGCCCCCGGGACAGGGCATACGAGCAGTACTTC.

This clone has only one observation. The chain uses TRBV4-1 and TRBJ2-2; TRBD2 aligns across 13 bases. This CDR3 is 18 amino acids long. The germline V gene encodes CDR1 MGHRA and CDR2 YSYEKL. V shed 3 bases and J 0 bases; nucleotides not matched to a gene: 4. CDR3 nucleotides: TGCGCCAGCAGCCAGCAACTAGCGGGGGGGACGAACACCGGGGAGCTGTTTTTT. Its translation is CASSQQLAGGTNTGELFF.

The chain links TRBV19 to TRBJ1-2; no firm D call. Germline lookup yields CDR1 LNHDA and CDR2 SQIVND (reference sequence). The CDR3 runs to 15 residues. V was clipped by 2 bases and J by 4 bases, with 14 bases between them. DNA for the CDR3: TGTGCCAGTAGTATAAGGACGAAAGGGAGCTATGGCTACACCTTC. It translates to CASSIRTKGSYGYTF.

The J gene is TRBJ2-1, the V gene TRBV4-2; 7 bases fit TRBD2. V lost 4 bases to trimming and J lost 1 base; unmatched junction nucleotides: 10. The CDR3 contains 17 residues. Germline V CDR1 and CDR2: LGHNA, YNFKEQ. The CDR3 nucleotides read TGTGCCAGCAGCCCAACTCTCCAGGGAGGGTCCTACAATGAGCAGTTCTTC. Its translation: CASSPTLQGGSYNEQFF.

The CDR3 sequence: CATSPPGGGLNEKLFF. As DNA, the CDR3 is TGTGCCACCAGTCCTCCGGGGGGGGGCCTCAATGAAAAACTGTTTTTT. The genes are TRBV15 and TRBJ1-4; tentatively, D is TRBD1 (6 bases). V gave up 6 bases and J gave up 5 bases, with 19 bases separating them. The CDR3 has 16 residues. Germline values: CDR1 LNHNV, CDR2 YYDKDF (reference sequence).

This sequence joins TRBV4-2 and TRBJ2-7; 9 nucleotides line up with TRBD2. From germline, CDR1 is LGHNA and CDR2 YNFKEQ. This CDR3 comprises 15 residues. J gave up 6 bases and V 4 bases, and 10 bases lay outside the gene matches. The CDR3 bases are TGTGCCAGCAGCCCGGGTCGGGGACTAGCATTCGAGCAGTACTTC. This sequence encodes CASSPGRGLAFEQYF.

This chain joins TRBV19 and TRBJ1-2; tentative D call: TRBD1 (6 bases). Germline loops: CDR1 LNHDA, CDR2 SQIVND (reference sequence). The CDR3 spans 15 residues. Trimming left V 3 bases short and J 5 bases short, with 16 bases between. Written as DNA, the CDR3 is TGTGCCAGTAGTATTAGTCTCGGGACACTTTATGGCTACACCTTC. Encoded protein: CASSISLGTLYGYTF.

The V call is TRBV5-6, the J call TRBJ2-7; 9 bases match TRBD1. CDR1 is SGHDT, CDR2 YYEEEE, per germline. CDR3 size: 14 residues. J lost 2 bases, V lost 4 bases, and 4 bases had no gene match. CDR3 sequence reads: CASSIQGAAYEQYF. The CDR3 nucleotides are TGTGCCAGCAGCATACAGGGGGCCGCCTACGAGCAGTACTTC.

With respect to this clone: Compared with germline, one end of the junction differs, possibly owing to a read error. This chain joins TRBV2 and TRBJ2-1; TRBD2 agrees at 15 bases. The germline V gene has CDR1 SNHLY and CDR2 FYNNEI. The CDR3 covers 15 residues. CDR3 region: CASSLDGLAGGQGVF. In DNA, the CDR3 is TGTGCCAGCAGCCTCGATGGACTAGCGGGGGGGCAAGGGGTCTTC. Drawing the rest from reference TRBV2 and TRBJ2-1, the complete variable domain is EPEVTQTPSHQVTQMGQEVILRCVPISNHLYFYWYRQILGQKVEFLVSFYNNEISEKSEIFDDQFSVERPDGSNFTLKIRSTKLEDSAMYFCASSLDGLAGGQGVFGPGTRLTVL.

The chain combines TRBV6-4 with TRBJ1-1; 7 bases align to TRBD1. This CDR3 comprises 17 residues. CDR1 and CDR2 (germline): MRHNA, SNTAGT. Trimming took 7 bases from V and 0 from J; bases not matched to a gene: 14. The CDR3 DNA is TGTGCCAGCAATTTAGACAGGGCGACGTCCATGAACACTGAAGCTTTCTTT. Translating gives CASNLDRATSMNTEAFF.

As to this clone: Different DNA sequences within this sample yield the same CDR3. The chain is built from TRBV12-3 or TRBV12-4 and TRBJ1-2; TRBD1 aligns across 11 bases. Germline trimming cut 6 bases from V and 8 bases from J; bases unmatched to any gene: 5. There are 13 residues in the CDR3. CDR3 amino acids: CASRSRTGGGYTF. The CDR3 nucleotides are TGTGCCAGCAGATCCCGGACAGGGGGCGGCTACACCTTC.

The V call is TRBV14, the J call TRBJ1-1; D might be TRBD1 (5 bases). The V end lost 3 bases, the J end lost 2 bases, and 16 bases lay between the germline ends. This CDR3 has 16 residues. Germline lookup yields CDR1 SGHDN and CDR2 FVKESK. The CDR3 DNA reads as TGTGCCAGCAGCCACAGGGATCCTACCTCAAACACTGAAGCTTTCTTT. Translated: CASSHRDPTSNTEAFF.

The rearrangement links TRBV29-1 to TRBJ2-2; 8 bases match TRBD2. The ends lost 7 bases at V and 4 bases at J; junction bases unmatched: 11. Germline CDR1 and CDR2: SQVTM and ANQGSEA. This CDR3 contains 15 residues. The CDR3 region is CSASPGGVGTGELFF. The CDR3, as DNA: TGCAGCGCCAGCCCCGGGGGGGTTGGCACCGGGGAGCTGTTTTTT.

This chain links TRBV5-1 with TRBJ2-1, with 8 bases fitting TRBD2. Germline trimming cut 1 base from V and 9 bases from J; bases unmatched to any gene: 6. Germline V lookup: CDR1 SGHRS, CDR2 YFSETQ. This CDR3 is built from 14 residues. CDR3 nucleotide sequence: TGCGCCAGCAGCTTGTCGACTAGCGAGGCTGAGCAGTTCTTC. This encodes CASSLSTSEAEQFF.